One sample yielded the 27 T cell receptor beta chains listed below, sequenced in a study of T cell changes during pregnancy in multiple sclerosis. The repertoire was sequenced with immunoSEQ multiplex PCR; TCRdb's copy has only in-frame clones and lacks some. The table has 48,000 or so clones, 88% seen once. Material: CD4+ T cells from peripheral blood mononuclear cells, obtained in the second trimester of pregnancy. These TCRs come from a female donor with multiple sclerosis, enrolled in a pregnancy study.

The rearrangement uses TRBV7-9 and TRBJ1-2; 8 bases align to TRBD1. V lost 5 bases and J lost 6; bases outside the gene matches: 14. Germline loops: CDR1 SEHNR, CDR2 FQNEAQ (reference sequence). The CDR3 consists of 16 residues. The CDR3: CASSLIGQGGIDGYTF. The CDR3 DNA reads as TGTGCCAGCAGCCTAATCGGACAGGGTGGAATCGATGGCTACACCTTC.

The rearrangement joins TRBV7-6 to TRBJ2-1; TRBD2 matches at 9 bases. The germline V gene has CDR1 SGHVS and CDR2 FNYEAQ. J was trimmed by 5 bases and V by 4 bases; bases with no gene match: 6. The CDR3 runs to 15 residues. The CDR3: CASSWLAGQNNEQFF. CDR3 coding DNA: TGTGCCAGCAGCTGGCTAGCGGGGCAAAACAATGAGCAGTTCTTC.

The chain couples TRBV5-4 to TRBJ1-2; weak D call: TRBD1 (6 bases). Trimming removed 1 base at V and 6 bases at J, with 7 bases between. Germline V gene data show CDR1 as SGHNT and CDR2 as YYREEE (reference sequence). The CDR3 length is 12 residues. CDR3 residues: CASSLYRDGYTF. CDR3 in DNA: TGTGCCAGCAGCTTGTACAGGGATGGCTACACCTTC.

J is TRBJ2-5 and V is TRBV27; 10 bases align to TRBD2. CDR1 and CDR2 from the germline V gene are MNHEY and SMNVEV (reference sequence). J lost 4 bases, V lost 5 bases, and 16 bases had no gene match. This CDR3 has 18 amino acids. As DNA, the CDR3 is TGTGCCAGCAGTGTCCAGGGGCTAGCGGGAGATGCGGGAGAGACCCAGTACTTC. Its protein is CASSVQGLAGDAGETQYF.

V gene TRBV18 combines with J gene TRBJ1-5; 8 nucleotides line up with TRBD1. The germline gives CDR1 KGHSH, CDR2 LQKENI. The J segment lost 5 bases and the V segment lost 6 bases, leaving 6 bases of the junction unmatched. The CDR3 spans 14 residues. CDR3 DNA sequence: TGTGCCAGCTCCGGACAGGGAAAGGATCAGCCCCAGCATTTT. The encoded protein is CASSGQGKDQPQHF.

The chain is built from TRBV10-2 and TRBJ1-1; D gene unclear. The CDR3 has 13 residues. V lost 0 bases and J lost 10, with 12 bases in between. The V gene's germline CDR1 is WSHSY and CDR2 SAAADI. The CDR3 sequence: CASSESPGIVAFF. The CDR3 bases are TGCGCCAGCAGTGAGTCGCCGGGGATTGTAGCTTTCTTT.

The chain recombines TRBV25-1 with TRBJ2-7; 8 bases map to TRBD1. The CDR3 runs 14 residues. The V segment lost 1 base and the J segment 4 bases; nucleotides outside the gene matches: 3. The germline V gene has CDR1 MGHDK and CDR2 SYGVNS. Written as DNA, the CDR3 is TGTGCCAGCAGTGAATCAGGGGGCGGATACGAGCAGTACTTC. It encodes CASSESGGGYEQYF.

The V gene is TRBV28, the J gene TRBJ1-4, with 8 bases identical to TRBD1. Looked up from germline, CDR1 is MDHEN and CDR2 is SYDVKM. The CDR3 is 14 amino acids. V lost 5 bases, J lost 7 bases, and 6 bases stayed unmatched. CDR3 protein: CASSQTGVGEKLFF. The CDR3 coding sequence is TGTGCCAGCAGTCAGACAGGGGTTGGTGAAAAACTGTTTTTT.

V usage is TRBV30 and J usage is TRBJ2-5; 8 positions agree with TRBD2. J gave up 4 bases and V 2 bases, and 0 bases lay outside the gene matches. This CDR3 contains 12 residues. Germline-derived CDR1 and CDR2 are GTSNPN and SVGIG (reference sequence). The CDR3 is CAWSTSGETQYF. The DNA for the CDR3 is TGTGCCTGGAGTACTAGCGGAGAGACCCAGTACTTC.

The genes are TRBV19 and TRBJ2-1; TRBD2 matches at 10 bases. Looked up from germline, CDR1 is LNHDA and CDR2 is SQIVND (reference sequence). V was clipped by 4 bases and J by 7 bases; unmatched bases: 7. The CDR3 is made up of 15 amino acids. CDR3 nucleotides: TGTGCCAGTAGTAGTGTGGCTAGCGGGAGAAATGAGCAGTTCTTC. It encodes CASSSVASGRNEQFF.

The chain joins TRBV9 to TRBJ1-4; 8 bases are shared with TRBD1. The V gene end was trimmed by 4 bases and the J gene end by 5 bases; junction bases not matched to a gene: 7. Germline-derived CDR1 and CDR2 are SGDLS and YYNGEE. This CDR3 has 15 residues. The CDR3: CASSTSGGVNEKLFF. The DNA for the CDR3 is TGTGCCAGCAGCACCTCAGGGGGCGTCAATGAAAAACTGTTTTTT.

The gene calls are TRBV6-5 and TRBJ2-7, with TRBD2 matching over 9 bases. Germline V gene lookup returns CDR1 MNHEY and CDR2 SVGAGI. The CDR3 contains 13 residues. V dropped 9 bases and J dropped 2; count of bases not matched to a gene: 5. CDR3 sequence (DNA): TGTGCCAGTCACGCGGGAGGGGCCTACGAGCAGTACTTC. Translated, it gives CASHAGGAYEQYF.

The J gene is TRBJ1-1, the V gene TRBV27; the D gene is possibly TRBD1 (5 bases). Germline V gene data show CDR1 as MNHEY and CDR2 as SMNVEV (reference sequence). V was cut by 3 bases and J by 11 bases, with 16 bases left in between. CDR3 length: 13 amino acids. The CDR3 DNA follows: TGTGCCAGCAGTTTTAGGGCAGGGCCGTCGGCTTTCTTT. This translates into CASSFRAGPSAFF.

This chain links TRBV5-6 with TRBJ2-5; D is unclear. Trimming shortened V by 1 base and J by 5 bases, and 9 bases separated the two germline ends. CDR1 and CDR2 from the germline V gene are SGHDT and YYEEEE. The CDR3 spans 13 residues. Here the CDR3 reads CASSLPPRETQYF. The CDR3 DNA reads TGTGCCAGCAGCTTGCCCCCACGGGAGACCCAGTACTTC.

This rearrangement joins TRBV7-6 to TRBJ2-2; 13 nucleotides align to TRBD2. The length of the CDR3 is 19 residues. V gave up 4 bases and J gave up 0 bases; unmatched junction bases: 8. CDR1 SGHVS and CDR2 FNYEAQ come from the germline V gene. CDR3 DNA sequence: TGTGCCAGCAGCTCAACTCAGGGACTAGCGGGGACGAACACCGGGGAGCTGTTTTTT. Encoded protein: CASSSTQGLAGTNTGELFF.

The chain uses TRBV4-3 and TRBJ1-5; 8 bases are shared with TRBD1. The CDR3 has 16 amino acids. Germline assignment: CDR1 LGHNA and CDR2 YSLEER. J was trimmed by 7 bases and V by 0 bases; bases with no gene match: 8. The CDR3 sequence: CASSQDAGQGRQPQHF. CDR3 nucleotide sequence: TGCGCCAGCAGCCAAGACGCCGGACAGGGAAGACAGCCCCAGCATTTT.

This chain links TRBV12-5 with TRBJ2-1; the D gene is possibly TRBD2 (6 bases). CDR3 length equals 21 residues. The germline V gene has CDR1 LGHNT and CDR2 FRNRAP. V gave up 2 bases and J gave up 1 base, with 27 bases separating them. The CDR3 DNA follows: TGTGCTAGTGGTTTGATGCTTTCCCGGGAGCCCGGCGGTCGGTCCTACAATGAGCAGTTCTTC. Its protein product is CASGLMLSREPGGRSYNEQFF.

This clone was picked up one time. The chain carries TRBV6-6 and TRBJ2-2; 11 nucleotides align to TRBD2. CDR3 length equals 16 residues. J gave up 8 bases and V 2 bases, and 7 bases lay outside the gene matches. CDR1 is MNHNY and CDR2 is SVGAGI in the germline V gene (reference sequence). The CDR3 DNA reads as TGTGCCAGCAGTTACGAGCGACTAGCGGGGACGGGGGAGCTGTTTTTT. It encodes CASSYERLAGTGELFF.

V usage is TRBV30 and J usage is TRBJ2-2; 16 bases are shared with TRBD2. J was trimmed by 7 bases and V by 6 bases; bases with no gene match: 11. There are 17 residues in the CDR3. Germline CDR1 is GTSNPN and CDR2 is SVGIG (reference sequence). The CDR3 spells CACISGLAGGPVGELFF. The CDR3 bases are TGTGCCTGCATCTCGGGACTAGCGGGAGGGCCGGTCGGGGAGCTGTTTTTT.

This clone showed up just once. V and J are TRBV10-3 and TRBJ1-2; D gene unclear. From germline, CDR1 is ENHRY and CDR2 SYGVKD. The CDR3 extends over 14 amino acids. The V and J ends lost 0 bases and 4 bases respectively, with 9 bases between them. As DNA, the CDR3 is TGTGCCATCAGTGAGTCTAAGGAGTTCTATGGCTACACCTTC. Its translation is CAISESKEFYGYTF.

This clone appeared a few times. This chain connects TRBV4-2 to TRBJ1-1; D is perhaps TRBD1 (5 bases). Germline loops: CDR1 LGHNA, CDR2 YNFKEQ. The CDR3 has 15 amino acids. Between the trimmed V and J ends, which lost 5 bases and 4 bases, there was a span of 17 bases. For the CDR3, the DNA is TGTGCCAGCAGCGGACCTTTGGAGGGGATCACTGAAGCTTTCTTT. The encoded protein is CASSGPLEGITEAFF.

The genes are TRBV18 and TRBJ2-3; TRBD1 is a possible D gene (7 bases). This CDR3 contains 15 residues. V lost 6 bases, J lost 7 bases, and 20 bases lay in between. CDR1 is KGHSH, CDR2 LQKENI, per germline. The CDR3 reads CASSPLEGALNTQYF. The CDR3 DNA sequence: TGTGCCAGCTCCCCTCTGGAGGGGGCATTGAATACGCAGTATTTT.

The chain is built from TRBV6-4 and TRBJ2-1, with 13 bases lining up with TRBD2. Germline assignment: CDR1 MRHNA and CDR2 SNTAGT. V gave up 0 bases and J gave up 7 bases; unmatched junction bases: 3. The CDR3 loop spans 16 amino acids. The DNA for the CDR3 is TGTGCCAGCAGTGACTCGGGACTAGCGGGAATAAATGAGCAGTTCTTC. Protein sequence: CASSDSGLAGINEQFF.

The chain has TRBV6-4 and TRBJ1-1; D not resolved. The V gene lost 8 bases and the J gene lost 1 base, with 14 bases spanning the gap. CDR1 is MRHNA and CDR2 is SNTAGT in the germline V gene. The length of the CDR3 is 14 residues. The CDR3 bases are TGTGCCAGCTCCCTAGAGAATGGGAACACTGAAGCTTTCTTT. Translating it yields CASSLENGNTEAFF.

V and J are TRBV15 and TRBJ1-4; 10 positions match TRBD1. Losses at the gene ends were 4 bases for V and 8 bases for J; bases not matched to a gene: 13. The CDR3 consists of 17 residues. Germline-derived CDR1 and CDR2 are LNHNV and YYDKDF (reference sequence). CDR3 protein: CATSIGQGRTGGEKLFF. For the CDR3, the DNA is TGTGCCACCAGCATAGGACAGGGGAGGACAGGGGGGGAAAAACTGTTTTTT. Together with reference TRBV15 and TRBJ1-4, the CDR3 gives the full variable domain: DAMVIQNPRYQVTQFGKPVTLSCSQTLNHNVMYWYQQKSSQAPKLLFHYYDKDFNNEADTPDNFQSRRPNTSFCFLDIRSPGLGDTAMYLCATSIGQGRTGGEKLFFGSGTQLSVL.

This chain uses TRBV19 with TRBJ2-5, with TRBD2 identical over 12 bases. This CDR3 is built from 16 residues. The V gene end was trimmed by 5 bases and the J gene end by 5 bases; junction bases not matched to a gene: 9. Germline CDR1 reads LNHDA; CDR2 reads SQIVND (reference sequence). In DNA, the CDR3 is TGTGCCAGTAGTTTGTCTAGCGGGAGGGCCCGGGAGACCCAGTACTTC. Its protein is CASSLSSGRARETQYF.

This rearrangement joins TRBV11-2 to TRBJ1-1; 7 nucleotides agree with TRBD1. Per germline, CDR1 SGHAT and CDR2 FQNNGV. V shed 7 bases and J 0 bases; nucleotides not matched to a gene: 5. This CDR3 comprises 14 residues. The CDR3 region has the DNA TGTGCCAGCAAACGGGACAGTATGAACACTGAAGCTTTCTTT. It yields the protein CASKRDSMNTEAFF.